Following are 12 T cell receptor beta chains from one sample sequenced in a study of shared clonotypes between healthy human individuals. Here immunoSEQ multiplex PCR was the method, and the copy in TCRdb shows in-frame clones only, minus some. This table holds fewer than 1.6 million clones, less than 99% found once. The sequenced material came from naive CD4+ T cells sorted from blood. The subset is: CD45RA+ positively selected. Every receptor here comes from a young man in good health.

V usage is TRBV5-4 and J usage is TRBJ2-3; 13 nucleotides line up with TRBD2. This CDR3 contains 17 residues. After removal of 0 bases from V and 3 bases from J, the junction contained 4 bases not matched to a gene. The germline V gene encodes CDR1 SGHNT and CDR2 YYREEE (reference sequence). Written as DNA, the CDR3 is TGTGCCAGCAGCTTGGGGACTAGCGGGAGTTCGACAGATACGCAGTATTTT. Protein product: CASSLGTSGSSTDTQYF.

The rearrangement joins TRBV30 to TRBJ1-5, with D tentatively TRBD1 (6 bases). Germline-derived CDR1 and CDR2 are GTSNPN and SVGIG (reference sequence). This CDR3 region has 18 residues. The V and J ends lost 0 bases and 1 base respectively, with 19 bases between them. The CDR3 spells CAWSVRSRGYMSNQPQHF. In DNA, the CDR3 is TGTGCCTGGAGTGTTAGGAGCAGGGGCTATATGAGCAATCAGCCCCAGCATTTT. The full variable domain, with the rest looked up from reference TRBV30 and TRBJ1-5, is SQTIHQWPATLVQPVGSPLSLECTVEGTSNPNLYWYRQAAGRGLQLLFYSVGIGQISSEVPQNLSASRPQDRQFILSSKKLLLSDSGFYLCAWSVRSRGYMSNQPQHFGDGTRLSIL.

The CDR3 reads CASSKQPSNQPQHF. CDR3 in DNA: TGTGCCAGCAGTAAACAACCGAGCAATCAGCCCCAGCATTTT. The rearrangement joins TRBV6-5 to TRBJ1-5; D remains ambiguous. The CDR3 has 14 residues. The germline gives CDR1 MNHEY, CDR2 SVGAGI. V was cut by 5 bases and J by 1 base, with 9 bases left in between.

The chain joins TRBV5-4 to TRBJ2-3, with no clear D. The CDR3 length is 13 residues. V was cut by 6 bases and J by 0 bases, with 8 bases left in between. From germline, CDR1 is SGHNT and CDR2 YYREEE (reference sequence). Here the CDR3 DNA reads TGTGCCAGCACCGCTACTAGCACAGATACGCAGTATTTT. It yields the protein CASTATSTDTQYF.

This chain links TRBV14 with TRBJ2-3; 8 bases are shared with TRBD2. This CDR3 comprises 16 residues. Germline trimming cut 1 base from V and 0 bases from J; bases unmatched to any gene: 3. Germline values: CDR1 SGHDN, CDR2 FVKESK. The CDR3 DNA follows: TGTGCCAGCAGCCAAGGGAGACTAGCGAGCACAGATACGCAGTATTTT. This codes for CASSQGRLASTDTQYF.

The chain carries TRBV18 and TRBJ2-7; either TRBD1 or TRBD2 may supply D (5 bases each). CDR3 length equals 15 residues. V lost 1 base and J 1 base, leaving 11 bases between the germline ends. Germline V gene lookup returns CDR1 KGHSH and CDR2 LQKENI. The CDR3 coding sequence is TGTGCCAGCTCACCACGGGACGGTGGATCCTACGAGCAGTACTTC. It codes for CASSPRDGGSYEQYF.

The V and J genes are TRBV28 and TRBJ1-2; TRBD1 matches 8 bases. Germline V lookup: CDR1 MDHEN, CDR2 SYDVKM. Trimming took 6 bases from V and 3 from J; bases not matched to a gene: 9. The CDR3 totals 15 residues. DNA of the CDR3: TGTGCCAGCAGGGGGGGACAGGTGATCTACTATGGCTACACCTTC. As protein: CASRGGQVIYYGYTF.

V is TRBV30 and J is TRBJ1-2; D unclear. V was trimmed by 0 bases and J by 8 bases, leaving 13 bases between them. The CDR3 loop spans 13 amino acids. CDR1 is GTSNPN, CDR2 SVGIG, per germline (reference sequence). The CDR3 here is CAWSVPAQSGYTF. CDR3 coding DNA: TGTGCCTGGAGTGTTCCCGCTCAGTCCGGCTACACCTTC.

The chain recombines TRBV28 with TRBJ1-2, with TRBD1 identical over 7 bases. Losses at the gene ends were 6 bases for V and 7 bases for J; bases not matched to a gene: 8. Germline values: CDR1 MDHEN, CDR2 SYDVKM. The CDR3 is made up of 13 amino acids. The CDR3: CASRLPGQFGYTF. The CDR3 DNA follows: TGTGCCAGCAGGCTGCCGGGACAGTTTGGCTACACCTTC.

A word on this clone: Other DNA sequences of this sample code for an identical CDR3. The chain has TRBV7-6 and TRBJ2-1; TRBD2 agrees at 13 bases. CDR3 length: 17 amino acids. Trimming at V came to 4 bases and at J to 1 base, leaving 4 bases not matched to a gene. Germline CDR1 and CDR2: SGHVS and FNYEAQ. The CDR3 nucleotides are TGTGCCAGCAGCTCCCGGACTAGCGGGAGTTCCTACAATGAGCAGTTCTTC. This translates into CASSSRTSGSSYNEQFF.

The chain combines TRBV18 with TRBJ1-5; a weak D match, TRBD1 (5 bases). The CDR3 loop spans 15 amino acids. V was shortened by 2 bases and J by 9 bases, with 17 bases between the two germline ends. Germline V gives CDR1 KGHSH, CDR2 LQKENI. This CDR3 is CASSPDGTGVGPQHF. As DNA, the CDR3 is TGTGCCAGCTCACCAGACGGGACGGGAGTTGGGCCCCAGCATTTT.

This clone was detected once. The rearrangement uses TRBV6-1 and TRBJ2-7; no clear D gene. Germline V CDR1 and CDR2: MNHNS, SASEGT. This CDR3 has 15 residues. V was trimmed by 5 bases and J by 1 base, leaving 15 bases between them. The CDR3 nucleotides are TGTGCCAGCAGTCTTGAGGTCGGTCAGTCCTACGAGCAGTACTTC. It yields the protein CASSLEVGQSYEQYF.